These 29 T cell receptor beta chains were all obtained from the same sample, sequenced in a study of siplizumab effects on memory and regulatory T cells (dated by TCRdb to the late 2010s). The library relied on the immunoSEQ multiplex PCR assay. The immuneACCESS repertoire file appears here via TCRdb, limited to in-frame rearrangements. These files lack a portion of the clones; in checked studies, under half of the deficit traces to unresolved V genes, and the cause of the others is not known. The sample profile shows about 69,000 clones; around nine tenths of them were found once. Under 2% of the sample goes to the ten largest clones. Sequencing input: Tregs sorted from blood. Receptors originate from a human donor in good health.

The V gene is TRBV2, the J gene TRBJ2-3; tentatively, D is TRBD2 (6 bases). Germline V lookup: CDR1 SNHLY, CDR2 FYNNEI. Trimming removed 8 bases at V and 0 bases at J, with 9 bases between. The CDR3 covers 13 residues. CDR3 nucleotides: TGTGCCAGCGGGGGGTTTAGCACAGATACGCAGTATTTT. Protein product: CASGGFSTDTQYF.

The rearrangement links TRBV15 to TRBJ2-5, with a weak D call TRBD1 (5 bases). The CDR3 covers 15 residues. V was shortened by 0 bases and J by 5 bases, with 13 bases between the two germline ends. CDR1 is LNHNV and CDR2 is YYDKDF in the germline V gene (reference sequence). CDR3 nucleotide sequence: TGTGCCACCAGCAGAGATCGTTTGGGGCCGGAGACCCAGTACTTC. Its translation: CATSRDRLGPETQYF.

The chain employs TRBV5-1 and TRBJ1-2; D unresolved. V lost 4 bases and J 1 base, leaving 11 bases between the germline ends. This CDR3 is built from 14 residues. Germline lookup yields CDR1 SGHRS and CDR2 YFSETQ. The DNA of the CDR3 is TGCGCCAGCAGCATGGTGCGTAGTAACTATGGCTACACCTTC. This codes for CASSMVRSNYGYTF. Supplemented by reference TRBV5-1 and TRBJ1-2, the full variable domain reads KAGVTQTPRYLIKTRGQQVTLSCSPISGHRSVSWYQQTPGQGLQFLFEYFSETQRNKGNFPGRFSGRQFSNSRSEMNVSTLELGDSALYLCASSMVRSNYGYTFGSGTRLTVV.

CDR3: CACRGETQYF. In DNA, the CDR3 is TGTGCCTGTAGAGGGGAGACCCAGTACTTC. The chain carries TRBV21-1 and TRBJ2-5; TRBD2 is the table's D call, not checked against the DNA. TRBV21-1 corresponds to a pseudogene. CDR3 length: 10 residues.

The chain has TRBV4-3 and TRBJ2-3; D is unclear. Germline V lookup: CDR1 LGHNA, CDR2 YSLEER. This CDR3 contains 15 residues. Trimming stripped 0 bases from V and 2 bases from J, with 9 bases between. The CDR3 spells CASSQEAAVTDTQYF. In DNA form, the CDR3 reads TGCGCCAGCAGCCAAGAAGCAGCCGTCACAGATACGCAGTATTTT.

The chain employs TRBV29-1 and TRBJ1-2, with a weak D call TRBD1 (5 bases). Trimming left V 8 bases short and J 5 bases short, with 18 bases between. The germline V gene encodes CDR1 SQVTM and CDR2 ANQGSEA. The CDR3 is made up of 13 amino acids. The CDR3 bases are TGCAGCATCAGCAACTCGGGACTGTATGGCTACACCTTC. Its protein product is CSISNSGLYGYTF. Full variable domain (remainder filled in from reference TRBV29-1 and TRBJ1-2): SAVISQKPSRDICQRGTSLTIQCQVDSQVTMMFWYRQQPGQSLTLIATANQGSEATYESGFVIDKFPISRPNLTFSTLTVSNMSPEDSSIYLCSISNSGLYGYTFGSGTRLTVV.

This rearrangement joins TRBV10-3 to TRBJ1-1; tentative D call: TRBD1 (5 bases). CDR1 is ENHRY, CDR2 SYGVKD, per germline. The length of the CDR3 is 15 residues. The V gene lost 6 bases and the J gene lost 4 bases, with 18 bases spanning the gap. The CDR3 sequence: CAIRGSSRERTEAFF. CDR3 bases: TGTGCCATCAGGGGCAGCAGCAGGGAGCGCACTGAAGCTTTCTTT.

This chain joins TRBV30 and TRBJ1-5, with D possibly matching TRBD1 (5 bases). V was pared by 0 bases and J by 7 bases, with 10 bases between. CDR3 length: 13 residues. Germline values: CDR1 GTSNPN, CDR2 SVGIG (reference sequence). CDR3 amino acids: CAWSVGRDQPQHF. CDR3 coding DNA: TGTGCCTGGAGTGTTGGCAGGGACCAGCCCCAGCATTTT.

This clone was counted a few times. The chain has TRBV6-1 and TRBJ2-7; 7 bases are a match to TRBD2. The V gene's germline CDR1 is MNHNS and CDR2 SASEGT. J gave up 3 bases and V 0 bases, and 5 bases lay outside the gene matches. The CDR3 is 15 amino acids. CDR3 bases: TGTGCCAGCAGTGAAGCGCCCGGGGAGGGCTACGAGCAGTACTTC. Its protein product is CASSEAPGEGYEQYF.

J is TRBJ2-7 and V is TRBV18; 7 bases map to TRBD1. V lost 3 bases, J lost 0 bases, and 11 bases stayed unmatched. The CDR3 sequence is 17 residues long. Per the germline V gene, CDR1 is KGHSH and CDR2 is LQKENI. The CDR3 loop reads CASSPKAGGVNSYEQYF. CDR3 nucleotide sequence: TGTGCCAGCTCACCGAAGGCAGGGGGTGTCAACTCCTACGAGCAGTACTTC.

The chain joins TRBV18 to TRBJ2-5; possibly TRBD1 for D (5 bases). In germline, CDR1 is KGHSH, CDR2 LQKENI. The V end was cut by 2 bases, the J end by 1 base, with 8 bases between. The CDR3 consists of 14 residues. CDR3 sequence reads: CASSPRQGQETQYF. CDR3 nucleotide sequence: TGTGCCAGCTCACCAAGGCAGGGCCAAGAGACCCAGTACTTC.

This chain links TRBV6-1 with TRBJ2-5; a weak D match, TRBD2 (5 bases). The J call may be faulty, since TRBJ2-7 better matches the DNA end. This CDR3 has 11 residues. Per the germline V gene, CDR1 is MNHNS and CDR2 is SASEGT. The CDR3 here is CASSEGYEQYF. The CDR3 region has the DNA TGTGCCAGCAGCGAGGGCTACGAGCAGTACTTC.

J is TRBJ1-1 and V is TRBV29-1; 12 bases are shared with TRBD1. Germline CDR1 is SQVTM and CDR2 is ANQGSEA. The CDR3 runs 12 residues. V shed 6 bases, J shed 6 bases, and the junction held 2 bases outside the gene matches. CDR3 sequence (DNA): TGCAGCGTGGGACAGGGGGCGGCTGAAGCTTTCTTT. Translated, it gives CSVGQGAAEAFF.

DNA of the CDR3: TGTGCCAGCAGTCCTAGCGGTCCCTACGAGCAGTACTTC. Its translation: CASSPSGPYEQYF. V and J are TRBV27 and TRBJ2-5, with 7 bases identical to TRBD2. The J call is doubtful: the DNA matches TRBJ2-7 better. This CDR3 has 13 amino acids. The germline CDR1 and CDR2 sequences are MNHEY and SMNVEV (reference sequence).

On this clone: Other nucleotide sequences from this sample produce the same CDR3. The chain recombines TRBV5-4 with TRBJ1-2; 8 nucleotides align to TRBD1. The V segment lost 0 bases and the J segment 5 bases; nucleotides outside the gene matches: 0. Germline CDR1 is SGHNT and CDR2 is YYREEE (reference sequence). This CDR3 spans 13 amino acids. This CDR3 is CASSLDRGYGYTF. CDR3 DNA sequence: TGTGCCAGCAGCTTGGACAGGGGGTATGGCTACACCTTC. The variable domain in full, with the rest retrieved from reference TRBV5-4 and TRBJ1-2, is ETGVTQSPTHLIKTRGQQVTLRCSSQSGHNTVSWYQQALGQGPQFIFQYYREEENGRGNFPPRFSGLQFPNYSSELNVNALELDDSALYLCASSLDRGYGYTFGSGTRLTVV.

The chain carries TRBV21-1 and TRBJ1-2; the table's TRBD1 call for D was not verified on the DNA. TRBV21-1 is assigned pseudogene status. There are 15 residues in the CDR3. The CDR3, as DNA: TGTGCCAGCAGCAAACCACAGGGGCCCAACTATGGCTACACCTTC. It codes for CASSKPQGPNYGYTF.

The V call is TRBV2, the J call TRBJ2-1; 8 nucleotides align to TRBD1. The CDR3 is 14 amino acids. Germline values: CDR1 SNHLY, CDR2 FYNNEI. The J segment lost 4 bases and the V segment lost 6 bases, leaving 5 bases of the junction unmatched. The CDR3 sequence: CASSPRDRYNEQFF. The DNA of the CDR3 is TGTGCCAGCAGCCCCCGGGACAGGTACAATGAGCAGTTCTTC. Supplemented by reference TRBV2 and TRBJ2-1, the full variable domain reads EPEVTQTPSHQVTQMGQEVILRCVPISNHLYFYWYRQILGQKVEFLVSFYNNEISEKSEIFDDQFSVERPDGSNFTLKIRSTKLEDSAMYFCASSPRDRYNEQFFGPGTRLTVL.

This chain uses TRBV2 with TRBJ1-1; D is ambiguous. CDR3 size: 13 residues. Looked up from germline, CDR1 is SNHLY and CDR2 is FYNNEI. The V end lost 3 bases, the J end lost 10 bases, and 15 bases lay between the germline ends. The CDR3 coding sequence is TGTGCCAGCAGTGACGACGGAAGGGTACCAGCTTTCTTT. Residues: CASSDDGRVPAFF. Full variable domain (rest looked up from reference TRBV2 and TRBJ1-1): EPEVTQTPSHQVTQMGQEVILRCVPISNHLYFYWYRQILGQKVEFLVSFYNNEISEKSEIFDDQFSVERPDGSNFTLKIRSTKLEDSAMYFCASSDDGRVPAFFGQGTRLTVV.

The chain combines TRBV12-5 with TRBJ1-3; D not resolved. The CDR3 has 12 amino acids. The germline V gene has CDR1 LGHNT and CDR2 FRNRAP. V dropped 3 bases and J dropped 9 bases, with 9 bases sitting between them. The CDR3 loop is CASGLARSTIYF. The CDR3 region has the DNA TGTGCTAGTGGTTTAGCCAGAAGCACCATATATTTT.

The chain uses TRBV9 and TRBJ2-3, with 11 bases identical to TRBD2. Germline V gene lookup returns CDR1 SGDLS and CDR2 YYNGEE. V lost 0 bases to trimming and J lost 3 bases; unmatched junction nucleotides: 0. The CDR3 spans 15 residues. The CDR3 region is CASSVASGRTDTQYF. The CDR3, as DNA: TGTGCCAGCAGCGTAGCTAGCGGGAGGACAGATACGCAGTATTTT.

This sequence joins TRBV5-6 and TRBJ1-3, with D tentatively TRBD1 (5 bases). This CDR3 is built from 16 residues. The V gene lost 2 bases and the J gene lost 5 bases, with 17 bases spanning the gap. Germline CDR1 and CDR2: SGHDT and YYEEEE. The CDR3 DNA sequence: TGTGCCAGCAGCTTTATTGGGGACCTCCGGCGAAACACCATATATTTT. This codes for CASSFIGDLRRNTIYF.

For the CDR3, the DNA is TGTGCCAGCAGCTTAAGTGGCACAGATACGCAGTATTTT. Protein: CASSLSGTDTQYF. The genes are TRBV7-9 and TRBJ2-3; the D is unclear. Between the trimmed V and J ends, which lost 2 bases and 1 base, there was a span of 4 bases. This CDR3 is built from 13 residues. Germline V CDR1 and CDR2: SEHNR, FQNEAQ (reference sequence).

This clone was seen only once. The V gene is TRBV28, the J gene TRBJ2-1, with 7 nucleotides matching TRBD1. This CDR3 region has 15 residues. V shed 5 bases and J 6 bases; nucleotides not matched to a gene: 10. Germline V gene sequence: CDR1 MDHEN, CDR2 SYDVKM. Here the CDR3 DNA reads TGTGCCAGCAGTCCGTCGGGACAGCTAATCAATGAGCAGTTCTTC. It translates to CASSPSGQLINEQFF.

The chain links TRBV6-5 to TRBJ2-6; no clear D gene. The CDR3 consists of 14 residues. Trimming removed 5 bases at V and 2 bases at J, with 7 bases between. In germline, CDR1 is MNHEY, CDR2 SVGAGI. DNA of the CDR3: TGTGCCAGCAGTGGAATTGCTGGGGCCAACGTCCTGACTTTC. Its translation: CASSGIAGANVLTF.

This clone has a single count. The rearrangement joins TRBV7-9 to TRBJ2-7, with unresolved D. CDR1 is SEHNR and CDR2 is FQNEAQ in the germline V gene (reference sequence). The CDR3 loop spans 12 amino acids. V lost 4 bases to trimming and J lost 2 bases, with 6 bases between them. The CDR3 nucleotides read TGTGCCAGCAGCTCCCAGCCCTACGAGCAGTACTTC. Translation gives CASSSQPYEQYF.

This sequence joins TRBV29-1 and TRBJ2-5; D not resolved. The CDR3 runs to 12 residues. Germline V gene lookup returns CDR1 SQVTM and CDR2 ANQGSEA. Deletions cut 3 bases from V and 3 bases from J, with 8 bases between. The CDR3 DNA is TGCAGCGTTGAGTGGCTGAAAGAGACCCAGTACTTC. It encodes CSVEWLKETQYF. The full variable domain, in which reference TRBV29-1 and TRBJ2-5 provide the parts outside the CDR3, is SAVISQKPSRDICQRGTSLTIQCQVDSQVTMMFWYRQQPGQSLTLIATANQGSEATYESGFVIDKFPISRPNLTFSTLTVSNMSPEDSSIYLCSVEWLKETQYFGPGTRLLVL.

V gene TRBV19 combines with J gene TRBJ2-1, with TRBD2 identical over 12 bases. Trimming took 11 bases from V and 6 from J; bases not matched to a gene: 14. This CDR3 contains 16 residues. CDR1 is LNHDA and CDR2 is SQIVND in the germline V gene (reference sequence). The CDR3 DNA reads as TGTGCCTGCCAAGGGGTCGCGGGACTAGCGGGCAATGAGCAGTTCTTC. Translated, it gives CACQGVAGLAGNEQFF.

The V and J genes are TRBV19 and TRBJ1-2, with a weak D call TRBD1 (5 bases). The V and J ends lost 2 bases and 8 bases respectively, with 9 bases between them. The CDR3 has 12 residues. Germline V CDR1 and CDR2: LNHDA, SQIVND (reference sequence). As DNA, the CDR3 is TGTGCCAGTAGTATATTGCAGGGAGGCTACACCTTC. Its protein product is CASSILQGGYTF.

The chain joins TRBV5-1 to TRBJ1-2; tentative D call: TRBD1 (5 bases). Per the germline V gene, CDR1 is SGHRS and CDR2 is YFSETQ. V dropped 0 bases and J dropped 2 bases, with 8 bases sitting between them. There are 14 residues in the CDR3. In DNA, the CDR3 is TGCGCCAGCAGCTTGGTGGGACCGAACTATGGCTACACCTTC. It is translated as CASSLVGPNYGYTF.